This TCR beta chain was profiled in a study of regulatory T cells in long-lasting Graves disease. The overall study: Graves' cases, newly diagnosed, had used antithyroid drugs under 3 months.

As for time point: newly diagnosed GD, antithyroid drugs for less than 3 months. Construction of the TCR library relied on RNA isolated from PBMCs. Study-wide results and limits: The TCR repertoire of persistent Graves' patients was less diverse than that of newly diagnosed ones. Owing to a sample size that was small, accuracy may have been reduced.

CDR3 length equals 16 residues. Germline V lookup: CDR1 SNHLY, CDR2 FYNNEI. The J segment lost 2 bases and the V segment lost 3 bases, leaving 6 bases of the junction unmatched. This clonotype was seen at least ten times. Antigen specificity is unknown. Assembly of TCR beta libraries relied on iRepertoire HTBI primers together with Arm-PCR of CDR3 regions. TCRdb reprocessed the multiplex PCR reads via MiXCR and lists one record per CDR3 protein. Here the sample spans 200,000 to 250,000 distinct CDR3 sequences, approximately 16% being singletons. The clonotype comes from a female donor with Graves disease. This chain uses TRBV2 with TRBJ2-5, with 10 bases lining up with TRBD1. The input for sequencing was peripheral blood mononuclear cells (PBMCs), taken at new diagnosis, from a patient treated with antithyroid drugs. CDR3 coding DNA: TGTGCCAGCAGTGATTGGGACAGGGGCGGGCAAGAGACCCAGTACTTC. Protein: CASSDWDRGGQETQYF.